The T cell receptor beta chain under discussion was sequenced for a study of cytomegalovirus exposure and HLA in healthy donors. As regards this clone: What it binds is unknown.

The study's findings and limits: Being productive about 90% or about 30% of the time was typical of most TCR beta V segments in an earlier analysis. Researchers catalogued under 200 TCR beta chains as cytomegalovirus-associated.

Although they were nominally healthy when sampled, donors likely had unrecorded immune exposures. V dropped 4 bases and J dropped 3; count of bases not matched to a gene: 11. CDR1 is SGHDT, CDR2 YYEEEE, per germline. This CDR3 region has 17 residues. This PCR relied on a set of 60 Vbeta primers and 13 Jbeta primers. The assay was immunoSEQ multiplex PCR, and TCRdb's table has in-frame clones only and misses some. The sample shows 90,000 to 100,000 clones, approximately 70% of them seen only once. V is TRBV5-6 and J is TRBJ2-3; 10 bases map to TRBD2. This TCR was sampled from a man aged 50-60 years in good health and CMV-seronegative. The specimen sequenced was PBMCs. The CDR3 loop reads CASSPSGGADSTDTQYF. The CDR3 region has the DNA TGTGCCAGCAGCCCAAGCGGGGGGGCCGATAGTACAGATACGCAGTATTTT.